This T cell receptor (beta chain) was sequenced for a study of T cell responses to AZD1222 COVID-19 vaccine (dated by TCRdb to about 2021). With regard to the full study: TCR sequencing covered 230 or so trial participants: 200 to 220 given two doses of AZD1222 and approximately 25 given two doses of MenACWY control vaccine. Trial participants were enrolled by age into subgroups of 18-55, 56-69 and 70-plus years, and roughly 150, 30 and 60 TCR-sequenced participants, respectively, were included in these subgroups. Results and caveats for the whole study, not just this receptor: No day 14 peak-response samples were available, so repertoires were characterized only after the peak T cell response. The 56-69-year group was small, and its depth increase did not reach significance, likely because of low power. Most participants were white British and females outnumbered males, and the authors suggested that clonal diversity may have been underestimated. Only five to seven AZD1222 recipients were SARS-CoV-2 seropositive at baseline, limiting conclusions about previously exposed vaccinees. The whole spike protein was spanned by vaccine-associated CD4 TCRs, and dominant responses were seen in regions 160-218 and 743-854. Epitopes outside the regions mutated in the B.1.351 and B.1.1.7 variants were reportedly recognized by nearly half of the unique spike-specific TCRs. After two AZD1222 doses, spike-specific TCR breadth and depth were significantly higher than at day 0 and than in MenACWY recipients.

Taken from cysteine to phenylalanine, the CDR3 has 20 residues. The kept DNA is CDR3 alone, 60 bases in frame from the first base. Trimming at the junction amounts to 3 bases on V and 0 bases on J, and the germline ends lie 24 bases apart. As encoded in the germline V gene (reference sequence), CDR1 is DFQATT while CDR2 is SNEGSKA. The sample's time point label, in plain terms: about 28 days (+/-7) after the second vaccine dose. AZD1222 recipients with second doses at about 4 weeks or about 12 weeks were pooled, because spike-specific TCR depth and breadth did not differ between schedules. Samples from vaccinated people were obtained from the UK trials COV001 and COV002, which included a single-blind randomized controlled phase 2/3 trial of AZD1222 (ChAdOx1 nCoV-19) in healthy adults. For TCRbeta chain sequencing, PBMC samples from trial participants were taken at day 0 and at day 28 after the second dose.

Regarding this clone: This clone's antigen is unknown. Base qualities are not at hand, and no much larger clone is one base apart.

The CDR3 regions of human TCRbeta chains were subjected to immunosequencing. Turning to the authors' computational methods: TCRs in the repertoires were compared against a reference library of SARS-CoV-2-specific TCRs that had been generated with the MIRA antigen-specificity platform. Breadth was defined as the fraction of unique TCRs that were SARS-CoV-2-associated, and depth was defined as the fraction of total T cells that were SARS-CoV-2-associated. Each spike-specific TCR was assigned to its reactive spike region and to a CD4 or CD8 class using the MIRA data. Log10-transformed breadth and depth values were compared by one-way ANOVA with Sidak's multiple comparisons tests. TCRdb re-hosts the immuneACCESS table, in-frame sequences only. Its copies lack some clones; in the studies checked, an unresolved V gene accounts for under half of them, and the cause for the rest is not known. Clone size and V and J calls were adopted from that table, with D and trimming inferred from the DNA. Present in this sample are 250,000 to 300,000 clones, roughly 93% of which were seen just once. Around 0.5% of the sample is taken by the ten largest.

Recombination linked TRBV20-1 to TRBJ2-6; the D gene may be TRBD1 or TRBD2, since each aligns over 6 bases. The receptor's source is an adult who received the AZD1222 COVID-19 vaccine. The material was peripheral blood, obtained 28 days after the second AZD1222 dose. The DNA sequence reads TGCAGTGCTAGTTCTTGGCCCGGGGGCTGGGAGAGCTCTGGGGCCAACGTCCTGACTTTC. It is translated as CSASSWPGGWESSGANVLTF.